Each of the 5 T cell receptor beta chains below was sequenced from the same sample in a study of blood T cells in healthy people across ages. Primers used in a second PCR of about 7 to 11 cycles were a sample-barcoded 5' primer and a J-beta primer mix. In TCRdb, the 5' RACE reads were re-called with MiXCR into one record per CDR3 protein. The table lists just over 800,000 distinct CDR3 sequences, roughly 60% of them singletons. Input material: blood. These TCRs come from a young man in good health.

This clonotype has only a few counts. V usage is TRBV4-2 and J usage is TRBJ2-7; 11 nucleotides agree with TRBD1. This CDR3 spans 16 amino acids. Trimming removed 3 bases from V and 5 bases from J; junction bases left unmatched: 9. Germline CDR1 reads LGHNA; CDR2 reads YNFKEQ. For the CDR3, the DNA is TGTGCCAGCAGCCATCCGTCCGGACAGGGGGCCAACGAGCAGTACTTC. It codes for CASSHPSGQGANEQYF.

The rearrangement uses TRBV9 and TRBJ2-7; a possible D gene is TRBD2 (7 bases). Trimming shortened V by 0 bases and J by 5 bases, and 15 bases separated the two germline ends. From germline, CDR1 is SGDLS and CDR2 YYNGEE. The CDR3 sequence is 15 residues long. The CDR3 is CASSVAGGPLDEQYF. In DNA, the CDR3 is TGTGCCAGCAGCGTAGCCGGGGGGCCGCTAGACGAGCAGTACTTC.

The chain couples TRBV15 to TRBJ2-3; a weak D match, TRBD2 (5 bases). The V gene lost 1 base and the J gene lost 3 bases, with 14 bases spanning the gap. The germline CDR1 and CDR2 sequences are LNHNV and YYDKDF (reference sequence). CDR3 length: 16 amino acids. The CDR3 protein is CATSRVGSLGTDTQYF. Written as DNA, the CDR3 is TGTGCCACCAGCAGAGTAGGGAGTCTCGGGACAGATACGCAGTATTTT.

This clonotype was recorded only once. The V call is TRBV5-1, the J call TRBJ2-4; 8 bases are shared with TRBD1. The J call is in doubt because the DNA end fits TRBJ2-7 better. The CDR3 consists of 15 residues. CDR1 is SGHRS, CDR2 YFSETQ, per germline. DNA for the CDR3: TGCGCCAGCAGCCTCCAAAGGACAGGGAGTTACGAGCAGTACTTC. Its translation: CASSLQRTGSYEQYF.

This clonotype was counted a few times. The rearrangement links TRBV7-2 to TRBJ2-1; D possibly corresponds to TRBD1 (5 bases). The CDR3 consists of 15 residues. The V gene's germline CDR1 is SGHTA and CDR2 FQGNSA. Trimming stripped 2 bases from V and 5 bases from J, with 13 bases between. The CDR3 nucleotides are TGTGCCAGCAGCTTAATGAGACAGACAGACAATGAGCAGTTCTTC. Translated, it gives CASSLMRQTDNEQFF.